These 24 T cell receptor beta chains were sequenced from one sample in a study of OX40 agonist ivuxolimab in advanced cancers. Measured with immunoSEQ multiplex PCR; TCRdb has only the in-frame clones, and not every one. The sample has approximately 84,000 clones; more than 85% are singletons. Sequenced material: CD4+ or CD8+ T cells sorted from blood, taken in a trial of the OX40 agonist ivuxolimab. The receptor set was obtained from an adult with an advanced solid tumor such as melanoma, head and neck, liver or kidney cancer.

This clone has more than one count but fewer than ten. The rearrangement uses TRBV4-1 and TRBJ1-2; 10 nucleotides align to TRBD1. The CDR3 is 16 amino acids. CDR1 is MGHRA, CDR2 YSYEKL, per germline. Germline trimming cut 0 bases from V and 7 bases from J; bases unmatched to any gene: 8. The CDR3 sequence: CASSQDPVGQGFGYTF. Written as DNA, the CDR3 is TGCGCCAGCAGCCAAGATCCCGTGGGACAGGGGTTTGGCTACACCTTC.

This sequence joins TRBV2 and TRBJ1-3, with unresolved D. CDR1 and CDR2 (germline): SNHLY, FYNNEI. The CDR3 runs to 13 residues. Trimming shortened V by 6 bases and J by 1 base, and 7 bases separated the two germline ends. The CDR3, as DNA: TGTGCCAGCAGGGAGGATTCTGGAAACACCATATATTTT. Protein sequence: CASREDSGNTIYF.

The V and J genes are TRBV6-1 and TRBJ1-2; D unclear. V was pared by 7 bases and J by 4 bases, with 19 bases between. The V gene's germline CDR1 is MNHNS and CDR2 SASEGT. This CDR3 spans 15 amino acids. CDR3 sequence: CASTSSGYEIYGYTF. In nucleotides, the CDR3 is TGTGCCAGCACCTCTAGCGGATATGAGATCTATGGCTACACCTTC.

The rearrangement joins TRBV7-2 to TRBJ2-2; no reliable D call. There are 15 residues in the CDR3. V shed 0 bases and J shed 4 bases, with 9 bases lying between them. CDR1 is SGHTA, CDR2 FQGNSA, per germline. As DNA, the CDR3 is TGTGCCAGCAGCTTAGCGCTTTCAGGCACCGGGGAGCTGTTTTTT. Translated: CASSLALSGTGELFF.

The chain joins TRBV11-2 to TRBJ1-2; no definite D call. V lost 0 bases, J lost 4 bases, and 12 bases lay in between. The CDR3 runs to 15 residues. The germline gives CDR1 SGHAT, CDR2 FQNNGV. The CDR3 here is CASSLDSTSSYGYTF. The CDR3, as DNA: TGTGCCAGCAGCTTAGATTCGACAAGCTCCTATGGCTACACCTTC.

V is TRBV7-2 and J is TRBJ2-7; no reliable D call. The ends were cut back, 5 bases at V and 2 bases at J, with 10 bases in the middle. CDR3 length: 13 amino acids. Germline V CDR1 and CDR2: SGHTA, FQGNSA. CDR3 in amino acids: CASSQGNTYEQYF. CDR3 DNA sequence: TGTGCCAGCAGCCAAGGGAACACCTACGAGCAGTACTTC.

The chain links TRBV30 to TRBJ1-5; D not resolved. Germline assignment: CDR1 GTSNPN and CDR2 SVGIG (reference sequence). V gave up 0 bases and J gave up 2 bases, with 8 bases separating them. The CDR3 totals 14 residues. The CDR3 region is CAWSVAAGNQPQHF. The CDR3 region has the DNA TGTGCCTGGAGTGTCGCGGCGGGCAATCAGCCCCAGCATTTT.

The chain is built from TRBV19 and TRBJ1-5, with D possibly being TRBD1 (5 bases). V lost 7 bases, J lost 7 bases, and 14 bases lay in between. Germline V gives CDR1 LNHDA, CDR2 SQIVND (reference sequence). The CDR3 length is 13 residues. CDR3 bases: TGTGCCAGTACCTCCATGGGGGGGCAGCCCCAGCATTTT. It yields the protein CASTSMGGQPQHF.

Of note for this clone: Germline is not matched at one junction end, which may reflect a read error. This chain connects TRBV2 to TRBJ1-2; 7 nucleotides line up with TRBD1. CDR1 and CDR2 (germline): SNHLY, FYNNEI. The CDR3 has 13 amino acids. The CDR3 DNA reads TGTGCCAGCTCTCGCCAGGGGGACTATGGCTGCACCTTC. Translated: CASSRQGDYGCTF.

The chain combines TRBV2 with TRBJ1-2; TRBD1 is a possible D gene (5 bases). The V end lost 6 bases, the J end lost 7 bases, and 18 bases lay between the germline ends. The germline V gene encodes CDR1 SNHLY and CDR2 FYNNEI. CDR3 size: 14 residues. The CDR3 loop reads CASRGRGGQGGYTF. In DNA form, the CDR3 reads TGTGCCAGCAGAGGGCGGGGAGGTCAGGGTGGCTACACCTTC.

The V call is TRBV4-3, the J call TRBJ1-1; no reliable D call. The CDR3 sequence is 14 residues long. Germline V lookup: CDR1 LGHNA, CDR2 YSLEER. The ends were cut back, 1 base at V and 1 base at J, with 7 bases in the middle. The DNA of the CDR3 is TGCGCCAGCAGCCAAGGGGCAGGGAACACTGAAGCTTTCTTT. Encoded protein: CASSQGAGNTEAFF.

The genes are TRBV4-3 and TRBJ2-1; 12 bases agree with TRBD2. The CDR3 has 16 residues. From germline, CDR1 is LGHNA and CDR2 YSLEER. Losses at the gene ends were 4 bases for V and 5 bases for J; bases not matched to a gene: 6. CDR3 DNA: TGCGCCAGCAGCCCCCGGACTAGCGGGACCAACAATGAGCAGTTCTTC. It yields the protein CASSPRTSGTNNEQFF.

The rearrangement joins TRBV5-1 to TRBJ2-5, with D uncertain. V lost 0 bases and J 5 bases, leaving 8 bases between the germline ends. The CDR3 is 13 amino acids. CDR1 is SGHRS and CDR2 is YFSETQ in the germline V gene. The CDR3 spells CASSLVGRETQYF. CDR3 DNA sequence: TGCGCCAGCAGCTTGGTAGGGCGTGAGACCCAGTACTTC.

The gene calls are TRBV2 and TRBJ1-1, with D possibly being TRBD1 (5 bases). The CDR3 runs 15 residues. Trimming removed 10 bases from V and 1 base from J, with 19 bases in between. Germline V CDR1 and CDR2: SNHLY, FYNNEI. Here the CDR3 reads CAIPNGAGSNTEAFF. CDR3 sequence (DNA): TGTGCCATCCCGAACGGGGCAGGGTCGAACACTGAAGCTTTCTTT.

The V call is TRBV6-5, the J call TRBJ2-5; no clear D. CDR1 MNHEY and CDR2 SVGAGI come from the germline V gene. The CDR3 extends over 11 amino acids. Trimming cost V 4 bases and J 5 bases, with 5 bases left between them. The CDR3 nucleotides are TGTGCCAGCAGTTTTGGGGAGACCCAGTACTTC. This gives the protein CASSFGETQYF.

The chain is built from TRBV2 and TRBJ2-2, with D perhaps matching TRBD2 (5 bases). V lost 7 bases to trimming and J lost 1 base, with 10 bases between them. The CDR3 is 14 amino acids. Per germline, CDR1 SNHLY and CDR2 FYNNEI. The CDR3, as DNA: TGTGCCAGCAAGAGGGCAGAGAACACCGGGGAGCTGTTTTTT. Protein: CASKRAENTGELFF. Using reference TRBV2 and TRBJ2-2 for the parts outside the CDR3, the full variable domain is EPEVTQTPSHQVTQMGQEVILRCVPISNHLYFYWYRQILGQKVEFLVSFYNNEISEKSEIFDDQFSVERPDGSNFTLKIRSTKLEDSAMYFCASKRAENTGELFFGEGSRLTVL.

The chain has TRBV19 and TRBJ1-1; 8 bases agree with TRBD1. V lost 5 bases, J lost 0 bases, and 2 bases stayed unmatched. Germline assignment: CDR1 LNHDA and CDR2 SQIVND (reference sequence). The CDR3 sequence is 14 residues long. CDR3 nucleotide sequence: TGTGCCAGTAGTGGACAGGGTTTGAACACTGAAGCTTTCTTT. Residues: CASSGQGLNTEAFF.

This chain joins TRBV7-2 and TRBJ2-3; a weak D match, TRBD2 (5 bases). The CDR3 sequence is 15 residues long. CDR1 SGHTA and CDR2 FQGNSA come from the germline V gene. Trimming cost V 5 bases and J 2 bases, with 14 bases left between them. CDR3 sequence (DNA): TGTGCCAGCAGCCCGGGGAGCCTAGACACAGATACGCAGTATTTT. Translating gives CASSPGSLDTDTQYF.

V gene TRBV5-4 combines with J gene TRBJ2-3; 14 bases match TRBD2. In germline, CDR1 is SGHNT, CDR2 YYREEE (reference sequence). V was clipped by 4 bases and J by 3 bases; unmatched bases: 4. This CDR3 region has 16 residues. CDR3 in DNA: TGTGCCAGCAGCCCGGGACTAGCGGGAGAGACAGATACGCAGTATTTT. Protein sequence: CASSPGLAGETDTQYF.

The chain links TRBV7-2 to TRBJ2-1, with D possibly matching TRBD2 (5 bases). Germline assignment: CDR1 SGHTA and CDR2 FQGNSA. CDR3 length: 13 amino acids. Trimming took off 3 bases at V and 6 bases at J, with 9 bases between the two ends. The CDR3 bases are TGTGCCAGCAGCTTTTTAGAGGGCAATGAGCAGTTCTTC. It is translated as CASSFLEGNEQFF.

The J gene is TRBJ2-2, the V gene TRBV7-8; 9 nucleotides agree with TRBD1. Per the germline V gene, CDR1 is SGHVS and CDR2 is FQNEAQ. After removal of 5 bases from V and 4 bases from J, the junction contained 5 bases not matched to a gene. The CDR3 has 15 amino acids. CDR3 residues: CASSSTGGATGELFF. The CDR3 bases are TGTGCCAGCAGCAGCACAGGGGGCGCCACCGGGGAGCTGTTTTTT.

The rearrangement links TRBV4-2 to TRBJ2-5; the match to TRBD2 covers 14 bases. The germline CDR1 and CDR2 sequences are LGHNA and YNFKEQ. J gave up 2 bases and V 4 bases, and 3 bases lay outside the gene matches. The CDR3 has 16 amino acids. The CDR3 DNA sequence: TGTGCCAGCAGCCTTGGACTAGCGGGAGGTCAAGAGACCCAGTACTTC. It specifies CASSLGLAGGQETQYF.

The rearrangement links TRBV4-2 to TRBJ2-1; TRBD2 aligns across 9 bases. The CDR3 covers 17 residues. The germline gives CDR1 LGHNA, CDR2 YNFKEQ. The junction had 7 bases not matched to a gene; V was cut back by 0 bases and J by 4 bases. The CDR3 DNA follows: TGTGCCAGCAGCCAAGATTTCGCGACTAGCGGTTACAATGAGCAGTTCTTC. It encodes CASSQDFATSGYNEQFF.

This clone was observed a single time. The chain joins TRBV5-4 to TRBJ2-7, with TRBD2 matching over 8 bases. Germline CDR1 SGHNT, CDR2 YYREEE (reference sequence). The length of the CDR3 is 15 residues. Germline trimming cut 5 bases from V and 3 bases from J; bases unmatched to any gene: 10. The CDR3 sequence is CASSSPGGGRYEQYF. The CDR3 nucleotides are TGTGCCAGCAGTTCCCCGGGGGGGGGCCGCTACGAGCAGTACTTC.